One sample yielded the 20 T cell receptor beta chains listed below, sequenced in a study of blood T cell repertoires in COVID-19. The table came from immunoSEQ multiplex PCR; TCRdb's copy has only in-frame clones and leaves some out. The sample contains 120,000 or so clones, roughly 87% of which appear only once. Input material: peripheral blood. Every receptor here comes from a human donor in a cohort sampled during active COVID-19.

The chain joins TRBV5-4 to TRBJ2-1; 9 bases match TRBD2. The CDR3 is 15 amino acids. Trimming took 0 bases from V and 3 from J; bases not matched to a gene: 1. Germline V lookup: CDR1 SGHNT, CDR2 YYREEE (reference sequence). CDR3 loop: CASSLAAGGYNEQFF. Here the CDR3 DNA reads TGTGCCAGCAGCTTGGCAGCGGGGGGCTACAATGAGCAGTTCTTC.

CDR3 bases: TGTGCCAGCAGCTTGGCAGGGGGCTATGGGGCCAACGTCCTGACTTTC. Its translation: CASSLAGGYGANVLTF. This chain links TRBV5-4 with TRBJ2-6; 8 bases are a match to TRBD1. CDR3 size: 16 residues. Germline values: CDR1 SGHNT, CDR2 YYREEE (reference sequence). V trimming: 0 bases; J trimming: 3 bases; junction bases outside the gene matches: 2.

The rearrangement uses TRBV7-9 and TRBJ2-2, with 10 bases fitting TRBD1. This CDR3 region has 16 residues. The germline V gene has CDR1 SEHNR and CDR2 FQNEAQ (reference sequence). The V gene end was trimmed by 3 bases and the J gene end by 5 bases; junction bases not matched to a gene: 6. CDR3 DNA sequence: TGTGCCAGCAGCTTTGGACAGGGGGTGTATACCGGGGAGCTGTTTTTT. It translates to CASSFGQGVYTGELFF.

The chain couples TRBV3-1 (or the pseudogene TRBV3-2) to TRBJ2-3, with D tentatively TRBD2 (7 bases). From germline, CDR1 is LGHDT and CDR2 YNNKEL (reference sequence). The V gene lost 3 bases and the J gene lost 0 bases, with 16 bases spanning the gap. CDR3 length: 17 amino acids. CDR3 sequence (DNA): TGTGCCAGCAGCCAGGTTGGGGGGGGGCCTAGCACAGATACGCAGTATTTT. It yields the protein CASSQVGGGPSTDTQYF.

V gene TRBV6-5 combines with J gene TRBJ1-4; D might be TRBD1 (5 bases). Per the germline V gene, CDR1 is MNHEY and CDR2 is SVGAGI. Trimming took off 0 bases at V and 5 bases at J, with 10 bases between the two ends. This CDR3 has 15 residues. In DNA, the CDR3 is TGTGCCAGCAGTTACTCGAGAAGGGGAAATGAAAAACTGTTTTTT. Protein sequence: CASSYSRRGNEKLFF.

The rearrangement links TRBV13 to TRBJ2-2; 8 positions match TRBD2. CDR3 length: 13 residues. Germline CDR1 and CDR2: PRHDT and FYEKMQ (reference sequence). J lost 6 bases, V lost 3 bases, and 0 bases had no gene match. The CDR3 nucleotides are TGTGCCAGCAGCTTGGGACTAGCCGGGGAGCTGTTTTTT. This codes for CASSLGLAGELFF.

The J gene is TRBJ2-7, the V gene TRBV7-6; D is possibly TRBD1 (6 bases). Deletions cut 5 bases from V and 2 bases from J, with 16 bases between. The germline V gene encodes CDR1 SGHVS and CDR2 FNYEAQ. The CDR3 totals 15 residues. The CDR3 bases are TGTGCCAGCAGCCCAACCCTAGAGGGGGCCTACGAGCAGTACTTC. Translation gives CASSPTLEGAYEQYF.

This clone was observed a few times. The rearrangement links TRBV28 to TRBJ1-5, with D possibly TRBD1 on 6 matching bases. This CDR3 has 14 residues. The germline V gene encodes CDR1 MDHEN and CDR2 SYDVKM. Trimming removed 2 bases from V and 7 bases from J, with 12 bases in between. The CDR3 here is CASSLVQGHQPQHF. CDR3 bases: TGTGCCAGCAGTTTAGTTCAGGGACACCAGCCCCAGCATTTT. Together with reference TRBV28 and TRBJ1-5, the CDR3 gives the full variable domain: DVKVTQSSRYLVKRTGEKVFLECVQDMDHENMFWYRQDPGLGLRLIYFSYDVKMKEKGDIPEGYSVSREKKERFSLILESASTNQTSMYLCASSLVQGHQPQHFGDGTRLSIL.

Only one count was recorded for this clone. The chain carries TRBV4-2 and TRBJ2-7; the match to TRBD2 covers 9 bases. The germline V gene encodes CDR1 LGHNA and CDR2 YNFKEQ. CDR3 length equals 18 residues. The J segment lost 0 bases and the V segment lost 1 base, leaving 10 bases of the junction unmatched. In DNA, the CDR3 is TGTGCCAGCAGCCAAGTCGGCGGGGGGGCCTCAATCTCCTACGAGCAGTACTTC. Amino acids: CASSQVGGGASISYEQYF.

This clone occurred a few times. The chain is built from TRBV6-5 and TRBJ2-7; TRBD1 matches 9 bases. The junction had 7 bases not matched to a gene; V was cut back by 6 bases and J by 4 bases. CDR3 length: 14 residues. CDR1 and CDR2 (germline): MNHEY, SVGAGI. The CDR3 DNA is TGTGCCAGCAGATCACAGGGGGCGTTATACGAGCAGTACTTC. Its translation is CASRSQGALYEQYF.

This chain links TRBV7-8 with TRBJ1-2; 8 bases are shared with TRBD1. From germline, CDR1 is SGHVS and CDR2 FQNEAQ. The junction had 22 bases not matched to a gene; V was cut back by 5 bases and J by 8 bases. This CDR3 is built from 18 residues. The CDR3: CASSKRTSPGQANRGYTF. CDR3 in DNA: TGTGCCAGCAGCAAACGAACCTCTCCGGGACAGGCAAACCGGGGCTACACCTTC.

The CDR3 bases are TGTGCCAGCAGCTTAGAGGGACTAGCGGACTACAATGAGCAGTTCTTC. Residues: CASSLEGLADYNEQFF. This chain joins TRBV7-2 and TRBJ2-1; 11 bases align to TRBD2. The V and J ends lost 1 base and 3 bases, in that order; junction bases with no gene match: 2. CDR1 is SGHTA, CDR2 FQGNSA, per germline. The CDR3 totals 16 residues.

This chain uses TRBV5-1 with TRBJ1-1; 7 bases are shared with TRBD1. Losses at the gene ends were 4 bases for V and 4 bases for J; bases not matched to a gene: 7. Germline CDR1 and CDR2: SGHRS and YFSETQ. The CDR3 has 14 amino acids. The CDR3 region is CASSARQGSTEAFF. For the CDR3, the DNA is TGCGCCAGCAGCGCGCGACAGGGATCCACTGAAGCTTTCTTT. The whole variable domain, remainder taken from reference TRBV5-1 and TRBJ1-1, is KAGVTQTPRYLIKTRGQQVTLSCSPISGHRSVSWYQQTPGQGLQFLFEYFSETQRNKGNFPGRFSGRQFSNSRSEMNVSTLELGDSALYLCASSARQGSTEAFFGQGTRLTVV.

The rearrangement uses TRBV6-5 and TRBJ1-1; D is possibly TRBD1 (5 bases). V gave up 1 base and J gave up 6 bases, with 9 bases separating them. The germline V gene encodes CDR1 MNHEY and CDR2 SVGAGI. There are 13 residues in the CDR3. The CDR3 loop reads CASSYLQGSEAFF. The DNA for the CDR3 is TGTGCCAGCAGTTACTTGCAGGGCTCTGAAGCTTTCTTT.

The chain couples TRBV19 to TRBJ1-1; 9 bases align to TRBD1. The CDR3 has 15 amino acids. The V and J ends lost 6 bases and 3 bases, in that order; junction bases with no gene match: 8. Germline V gene data show CDR1 as LNHDA and CDR2 as SQIVND (reference sequence). The CDR3 region is CASSPSGQGHTEAFF. CDR3 nucleotides: TGTGCCAGTAGCCCCTCTGGACAGGGGCACACTGAAGCTTTCTTT.

The genes are TRBV19 and TRBJ2-2; TRBD1 matches 8 bases. After removal of 0 bases from V and 7 bases from J, the junction contained 1 base not matched to a gene. Per the germline V gene, CDR1 is LNHDA and CDR2 is SQIVND (reference sequence). The CDR3 consists of 14 residues. CDR3 coding DNA: TGTGCCAGTAGTATAGAGACAGGGGTCGGGGAGCTGTTTTTT. Its protein product is CASSIETGVGELFF.

This sequence joins TRBV6-5 and TRBJ2-5, with 9 positions matching TRBD1. The trim removed 4 bases at V and 4 bases at J, leaving 4 bases unmatched. Germline V gene data show CDR1 as MNHEY and CDR2 as SVGAGI. The CDR3 contains 14 residues. The CDR3 here is CASSWGQGLETQYF. The CDR3 DNA follows: TGTGCCAGCAGTTGGGGACAGGGTCTAGAGACCCAGTACTTC.

This rearrangement joins TRBV7-2 to TRBJ1-1, with 9 bases aligning to TRBD1. The CDR3 loop spans 13 amino acids. The V gene end was trimmed by 6 bases and the J gene end by 7 bases; junction bases not matched to a gene: 6. CDR1 and CDR2 from the germline V gene are SGHTA and FQGNSA. The CDR3 spells CASSWDRDNEAFF. The CDR3 DNA reads TGTGCCAGCAGTTGGGACAGGGATAATGAAGCTTTCTTT.

This chain joins TRBV11-2 and TRBJ1-5, with D possibly being TRBD1 (5 bases). The CDR3 is 19 amino acids. V shed 1 base and J shed 0 bases, with 19 bases lying between them. Germline values: CDR1 SGHAT, CDR2 FQNNGV. CDR3 in amino acids: CASSLGGVLTHGSNQPQHF. The CDR3 nucleotides read TGTGCCAGCAGCTTAGGGGGCGTCCTAACCCACGGTAGCAATCAGCCCCAGCATTTT.

The chain combines TRBV5-4 with TRBJ2-7; 7 bases agree with TRBD1. CDR3 size: 14 residues. CDR1 is SGHNT and CDR2 is YYREEE in the germline V gene (reference sequence). After removal of 0 bases from V and 3 bases from J, the junction contained 3 bases not matched to a gene. CDR3 protein: CASSLAGTDYEQYF. For the CDR3, the DNA is TGTGCCAGCAGCTTGGCCGGGACAGACTACGAGCAGTACTTC.